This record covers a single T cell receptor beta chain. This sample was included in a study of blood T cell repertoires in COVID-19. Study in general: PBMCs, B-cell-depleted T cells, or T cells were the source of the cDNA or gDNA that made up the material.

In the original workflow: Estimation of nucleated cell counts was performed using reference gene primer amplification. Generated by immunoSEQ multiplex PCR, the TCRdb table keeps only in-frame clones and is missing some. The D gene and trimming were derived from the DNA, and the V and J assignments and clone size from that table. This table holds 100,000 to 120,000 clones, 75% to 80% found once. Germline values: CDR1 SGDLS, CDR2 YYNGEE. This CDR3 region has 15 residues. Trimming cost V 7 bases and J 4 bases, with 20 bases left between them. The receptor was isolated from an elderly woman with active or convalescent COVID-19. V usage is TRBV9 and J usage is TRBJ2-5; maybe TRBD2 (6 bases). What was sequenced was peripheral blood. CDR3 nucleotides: TGTGCCAGCGACCGTGGGGGGACCCCGGTAGAGACCCAGTACTTC. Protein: CASDRGGTPVETQYF.